A selection of T cell receptor beta chains follows, all from one sample in a study of blood T cell repertoires in COVID-19. Sequenced by immunoSEQ multiplex PCR; TCRdb stores in-frame clones only, minus some. This table holds roughly 310,000 clones, around 91% found once. The sample consisted of PBMCs or T cells enriched from blood (not recorded which). The receptors stem from a woman aged 35 to 49 who had recovered from COVID-19. Both conserved end residues are part of each CDR3. The D gene is left open where the match is weak. Size values are once, few and many counts, or a class for expanded clones, and some rows have none.

clone_size	v_call	d_call	j_call	cdr3_nt	cdr3_aa
-	TRBV6-2/TRBV6-3	-	TRBJ1-1	TGTGCCAGCAGTCGCCGGGAGGCTGAAGCTTTCTTT	CASSRREAEAFF
once	TRBV29-1	TRBD2	TRBJ2-1	TGCAGCGTTGAAGATTCCGCGGGGGGATACAATGAGCAGTTCTTC	CSVEDSAGGYNEQFF
-	TRBV4-3	-	TRBJ2-4	TGCGCCAGCAGCCAAACCGCCGGCCCCGAGGGTTACATTCAGTACTTC	CASSQTAGPEGYIQYF
-	TRBV19	TRBD1	TRBJ2-7	TGTGCCAGTAGTTTGCGACAGGGGACCTACGAGCAGTACTTC	CASSLRQGTYEQYF
-	TRBV10-3	TRBD2	TRBJ2-2	TGTGCCATCAGTGAGTTAGGACTAGCGGAGAACACCGGGGAGCTGTTTTTT	CAISELGLAENTGELFF
-	TRBV7-9	-	TRBJ1-4	TGTGCCAGCAGCTTAGAGGCGGGTAATAATGAAAAACTGTTTTTT	CASSLEAGNNEKLFF
-	TRBV10-2	TRBD1	TRBJ2-1	TGCGCCAGCAGTGGGTTACAGGGGGTGGCTAACCGCGAGCAGTTCTTC	CASSGLQGVANREQFF
-	TRBV12-3/TRBV12-4	-	TRBJ1-2	TGTGCCAGCAGTTATGGAGGTAACTATGGCTACACCTTC	CASSYGGNYGYTF
-	TRBV5-4	TRBD1	TRBJ1-6	TGTGCCAGCAGCTTCGCGGACAGGGGTAATTCACCCCTCCACTTT	CASSFADRGNSPLHF
-	TRBV5-1	TRBD2	TRBJ2-5	TGCGCCAGCAGAGGTGCCTCGGGAGGACAAGAGACCCAGTACTTC	CASRGASGGQETQYF
-	TRBV9	TRBD2	TRBJ2-1	TGTGCCAGCAGCACTCGGACTAGCGGCGCCTCCAATGAGCAGTTCTTC	CASSTRTSGASNEQFF
-	TRBV19	TRBD2	TRBJ2-1	TGTGCCAGTAGTATTCCGGGACTAGCGGGACCCAATGAGCAGTTCTTC	CASSIPGLAGPNEQFF
-	TRBV21-1	-	TRBJ1-5	TGTGCCAGCAGCAAAGGGGGCGGCAATCAGCCCCAGCATTTT	CASSKGGGNQPQHF
-	TRBV7-9	-	TRBJ2-3	TGTGCCAGCAGCTTAAGACAGGACACAGATACGCAGTATTTT	CASSLRQDTDTQYF
-	TRBV23-1	TRBD2	TRBJ2-7	TGCGCCAGCATCGTACGGGGGGGCGAGCAGTACTTC	CASIVRGGEQYF
-	TRBV18	TRBD2	TRBJ2-7	TGTGCCAGCTCTCTCTATAGCGGGGAAGAGCAGTACTTC	CASSLYSGEEQYF
-	TRBV10-3	-	TRBJ2-7	TGTGCCATCAGTGGCTTCTGGGACACATCCTACGAGCAGTACTTC	CAISGFWDTSYEQYF
-	TRBV4-3	-	TRBJ1-2	TGCGCCAGCAGCCAAGACGGGACACTCGGCTACACCTTC	CASSQDGTLGYTF
-	TRBV27	-	TRBJ2-1	TGTGCCAGCAGTCTCGAATCTAGCATTCTAGGCACTGAGCAGTTCTTC	CASSLESSILGTEQFF
-	TRBV12-3/TRBV12-4	-	TRBJ1-2	TGTGCCAGCAGTTTTTATAACTATGGCTACACCTTC	CASSFYNYGYTF
-	TRBV7-2	-	TRBJ2-3	TGTGCCAGCAGCTTACGCGCGGATACGCAGTATTTT	CASSLRADTQYF
-	TRBV24-1	TRBD2	TRBJ2-7	TGTGCCACCAGTGAGGATGGGACTAGCCGTACCGAGCAGTACTTC	CATSEDGTSRTEQYF